One sample yielded the 4 T cell receptor beta chains listed below, sequenced in a study of HIV-infected children after antiretroviral therapy interruption (dated by TCRdb to about 2019). Library preparation employed 3' RACE. Sequenced on an Illumina MiSeq. To correct PCR amplification bias, TCR libraries were generated from RNA with a 3' RACE protocol that used unique molecular identifiers. TCRdb ran its own pipeline on the public reads, namely fastp trimming at Q25 and MiXCR clone calling, and kept in-frame beta chains. Each entry merges the rows of one CDR3 protein and shows their most common DNA and genes. Here the sample has about 83,000 distinct CDR3 sequences; about 7% occur a single time. The ten most abundant clones make up approximately 1.2% of the sample. In the paper's terms, the treatment or condition label means: PENTA 11 planned treatment interruption arm or continuous ART arm. The sample was CD45RA+ CD4+ T cells from PBMCs, pooled from several time points, taken from a donor given antiretroviral therapy, either interrupted or continuous. This specimen's cell subset or site label, per the study, means: naive CD4+ CD45RA+ CD45RO- T cells. These receptors all come from a pool of human donors with HIV.

The table lists this clonotype with many counts. The rearrangement joins TRBV13 to TRBJ2-7, with a tentative D call TRBD1 (6 bases). CDR1 is PRHDT, CDR2 FYEKMQ, per germline (reference sequence). The CDR3 covers 14 residues. V shed 0 bases and J shed 2 bases, with 8 bases lying between them. CDR3 nucleotide sequence: TGTGCCAGCAGCTTAGGGGGGGACACCTACGAGCAGTACTTC. Protein sequence: CASSLGGDTYEQYF.

The sample holds many counts of this clonotype. This chain links TRBV6-6 with TRBJ2-6; 9 bases align to TRBD1. V lost 2 bases, J lost 1 base, and 6 bases stayed unmatched. There are 18 residues in the CDR3. The germline V gene has CDR1 MNHNY and CDR2 SVGAGI (reference sequence). The DNA of the CDR3 is TGTGCCAGCAGTTACCAGGGACAGGGTACTTCTGGGGCCAACGTCCTGACTTTC. Encoded protein: CASSYQGQGTSGANVLTF.

On this clonotype itself: Here the CDR3 omits its conserved ending phenylalanine or tryptophan, so a read error is the likely source. The chain links TRBV2 to TRBJ2-3; weak D call: TRBD2 (6 bases). CDR3 length: 13 residues. Germline assignment: CDR1 SNHLY and CDR2 FYNNEI. V shed 7 bases and J shed 7 bases, with 15 bases lying between them. CDR3 nucleotides: TGTGCCAGCACGGGGAGGAGTACAAATACGCAGTATTTG. Its protein is CASTGRSTNTQYL.

This clonotype was counted many times. The chain uses TRBV24-1 and TRBJ1-5, with 8 bases aligning to TRBD1. The germline V gene has CDR1 KGHDR and CDR2 SFDVKD. J lost 4 bases, V lost 7 bases, and 11 bases had no gene match. This CDR3 has 16 amino acids. CDR3: CATSEGQGDVNQPQHF. The DNA of the CDR3 is TGTGCCACCAGCGAAGGACAGGGCGATGTAAATCAGCCCCAGCATTTT.